This entry is about one T cell receptor beta chain. This clonotype showed up many times. No antigen is known for it. The record has no base qualities; no much larger clone is one base away. Sequencer: Illumina HiSeq 1500. The raw public reads went through TCRdb reprocessing: fastp at Q25, MiXCR clone calling, in-frame beta chains kept. A single entry per CDR3 protein holds the most common genes and DNA from its merged rows. This sample comprises about 300,000 distinct CDR3 sequences, about 9.1% of them detected only once. The ten largest make up about 2.3% of the sample. These data are taken from a study of T cell repertoires in cytomegalovirus infection (dated 2019 in TCRdb). About the investigation overall: Donor HLA type was relevant to the analysis, as public TCR beta signatures indicated carriage of CMV infection together with the matching HLA type. Results the study describes overall, beyond this receptor: Carriers of CMV infection plus the relevant HLA type were discriminated by the cumulative frequency of public TCR beta family members in the study cohort and in an independent roughly 400-donor cohort. The ex vivo response was dominated by HLA-C-restricted CMV-specific TCR beta clonotypes, which also provided the single most frequent clonotype in two of eight donors.

V and J are truncated by 7 bases and 2 bases respectively, leaving an intervening sequence of 13 bases. Reading from cysteine to phenylalanine, the CDR3 counts 14 amino acids. CDR3 DNA is the only sequence kept; it has 42 bases, read in frame from the first base. As encoded in the germline V gene (reference sequence), CDR1 is SGHKS while CDR2 is YYEKEE. Recombination connected TRBV5-5 to TRBJ2-4, with TRBD2 tentatively as D gene (6 bases match). Sequenced: PBMCs. The receptor's source is a human donor in good health (CMV status not recorded). Some clones in this sample may be carry-over from other donors' samples. The DNA reads as follows: TGTGCCAGCGGGGTCGGAGGGACCAAAAACATTCAGTACTTC. Its amino acids are CASGVGGTKNIQYF.